This TCR beta chain was captured in a study of blood T cells in healthy people across ages. CDR3 length equals 15 residues. CDR1 and CDR2 (germline): SGHTA, FQGNSA. V was cut by 5 bases and J by 6 bases, with 18 bases left in between. Primers used in a second PCR of about 6 to 12 cycles were a sample-barcoded 5' primer and a J-beta primer mix. One entry per CDR3 protein results from TCRdb running MiXCR on the 5' RACE reads. The sample carries about 1.7 million distinct CDR3 sequences, 28% recorded once. Each sample used at least 6.5 million PBMCs. The receptor comes from a woman aged 30 to 39 in good health. This rearrangement joins TRBV7-2 to TRBJ2-3; D gene uncertain. Sequenced sample: blood. Here the CDR3 reads CASSPTFARRDTQYF. CDR3 sequence (DNA): TGTGCCAGCAGCCCGACCTTTGCCCGACGCGATACGCAGTATTTT.